The next 20 T cell receptor beta chains were all read from a single sample in a study of cytomegalovirus exposure and HLA in healthy donors. Assay: immunoSEQ multiplex PCR; the TCRdb copy retains only in-frame clones and omits some. The data hold about 120,000 clones, with 75% to 90% observed a single time. Sequencing was carried out using PBMCs. These TCRs come from a woman between 18 and 29 years old in good health and CMV-seronegative.

The chain combines TRBV30 with TRBJ2-1, with a weak D call TRBD2 (5 bases). The V and J ends lost 5 bases and 4 bases respectively, with 9 bases between them. Per germline, CDR1 GTSNPN and CDR2 SVGIG (reference sequence). The CDR3 contains 12 residues. DNA of the CDR3: TGTGCCTGGTCCGGGAATTACAATGAGCAGTTCTTC. This encodes CAWSGNYNEQFF.

V usage is TRBV27 and J usage is TRBJ1-2, with 8 bases identical to TRBD1. CDR3 length: 13 amino acids. Looked up from germline, CDR1 is MNHEY and CDR2 is SMNVEV (reference sequence). V shed 8 bases and J 4 bases; nucleotides not matched to a gene: 6. CDR3 nucleotides: TGTGCCAGCTGGTTTACAGGGGGCTATGGCTACACCTTC. Its protein product is CASWFTGGYGYTF.

The gene calls are TRBV11-2 and TRBJ2-1; 13 positions agree with TRBD2. The length of the CDR3 is 16 residues. CDR1 is SGHAT, CDR2 FQNNGV, per germline. The J segment lost 7 bases and the V segment lost 6 bases, leaving 9 bases of the junction unmatched. The CDR3 loop reads CASRPTSGRARNEQFF. DNA of the CDR3: TGTGCCAGCAGACCTACTAGCGGGAGGGCCAGGAATGAGCAGTTCTTC.

This clone appeared once. The DNA of the CDR3 is TGTGCCACACAGGGTCTAAGCCTCCAAGAGACCCAGTACTTC. This gives the protein CATQGLSLQETQYF. The chain carries TRBV6-5 and TRBJ2-5, with TRBD1 as a possible D gene (6 bases). Germline CDR1 is MNHEY and CDR2 is SVGAGI. The V end lost 10 bases, the J end lost 1 base, and 16 bases lay between the germline ends. The CDR3 runs to 14 residues.

The CDR3 loop reads CAWSSGTSSYNEQFF. The CDR3 region has the DNA TGTGCCTGGAGTTCCGGGACTAGCTCCTACAATGAGCAGTTCTTC. The V and J genes are TRBV30 and TRBJ2-1; 8 positions match TRBD2. The junction had 3 bases not matched to a gene; V was cut back by 2 bases and J by 0 bases. CDR1 is GTSNPN and CDR2 is SVGIG in the germline V gene (reference sequence). The CDR3 is 15 residues long.

The chain joins TRBV13 to TRBJ2-3; 7 bases map to TRBD2. The CDR3 loop spans 14 amino acids. The V gene end was trimmed by 7 bases and the J gene end by 2 bases; junction bases not matched to a gene: 6. The V gene's germline CDR1 is PRHDT and CDR2 FYEKMQ (reference sequence). CDR3 DNA: TGTGCCAGCATTAGGCGGGAGCTCACAGATACGCAGTATTTT. Translated, it gives CASIRRELTDTQYF.

The gene calls are TRBV4-2 and TRBJ1-5; D may be TRBD1 (6 bases). The CDR3 spans 15 residues. The germline V gene has CDR1 LGHNA and CDR2 YNFKEQ. V shed 2 bases and J shed 0 bases, with 8 bases lying between them. The CDR3 DNA sequence: TGTGCCAGCAGCCAACAGGGGATTAGCAATCAGCCCCAGCATTTT. The encoded protein is CASSQQGISNQPQHF.

The chain uses TRBV2 and TRBJ2-7, with TRBD2 matching over 8 bases. The CDR3 spans 14 residues. J lost 0 bases, V lost 7 bases, and 5 bases had no gene match. CDR1 and CDR2 (germline): SNHLY, FYNNEI. The CDR3 spells CASIRSGSSYEQYF. The CDR3 DNA is TGTGCCAGCATTAGGAGCGGGAGCTCCTACGAGCAGTACTTC.

This chain connects TRBV6-5 to TRBJ1-1; 7 bases are shared with TRBD1. The V and J ends lost 4 bases and 4 bases, in that order; junction bases with no gene match: 6. Germline V gives CDR1 MNHEY, CDR2 SVGAGI. This CDR3 has 14 residues. CDR3 sequence reads: CASSLRGLGTEAFF. CDR3 nucleotide sequence: TGTGCCAGCAGTTTGAGGGGGCTAGGCACTGAAGCTTTCTTT.

V is TRBV6-6 and J is TRBJ1-1; D gene unclear. With 2 bases removed from V and 6 bases from J, the gap between germline ends came to 13 bases. The CDR3 loop spans 14 amino acids. Germline V gene data show CDR1 as MNHNY and CDR2 as SVGAGI (reference sequence). The CDR3 coding sequence is TGTGCCAGCAGTTACGCGGAGGGCTGGGCTGAAGCTTTCTTT. Its protein product is CASSYAEGWAEAFF.

The chain is built from TRBV2 and TRBJ2-3, with 8 bases fitting TRBD2. Per the germline V gene, CDR1 is SNHLY and CDR2 is FYNNEI. This CDR3 has 13 residues. Trimming took 9 bases from V and 0 from J; bases not matched to a gene: 2. The CDR3 DNA reads as TGTGCCAGAAGACTAGCGAGCACAGATACGCAGTATTTT. This gives the protein CARRLASTDTQYF.

The chain has TRBV6-5 and TRBJ2-7, with 7 bases aligning to TRBD1. Germline V CDR1 and CDR2: MNHEY, SVGAGI. This CDR3 contains 14 residues. V shed 5 bases and J 7 bases; nucleotides not matched to a gene: 11. CDR3 bases: TGTGCCAGCAGTAAAGACAGGGCGGCAAGGGAGCAGTACGTC. Translating gives CASSKDRAAREQYV.

J is TRBJ1-1 and V is TRBV14, with 8 bases aligning to TRBD1. This CDR3 has 15 amino acids. V lost 5 bases and J lost 1; bases outside the gene matches: 6. Germline lookup yields CDR1 SGHDN and CDR2 FVKESK. The CDR3 bases are TGTGCCAGCAGCATTCCCGGGACAGGGAACACTGAAGCTTTCTTT. It yields the protein CASSIPGTGNTEAFF.

The chain joins TRBV6-4 to TRBJ2-2; 10 bases align to TRBD2. The V gene's germline CDR1 is MRHNA and CDR2 SNTAGT. CDR3 length equals 15 residues. Trimming removed 7 bases from V and 7 bases from J; junction bases left unmatched: 9. The CDR3 nucleotides read TGTGCCAGCAAAACCGGGACTAGCGATCACGGGGAGCTGTTTTTT. As protein: CASKTGTSDHGELFF.

The rearrangement joins TRBV9 to TRBJ1-5, with TRBD1 identical over 7 bases. Germline values: CDR1 SGDLS, CDR2 YYNGEE. The CDR3 has 15 residues. With 3 bases clipped from V and 1 base from J, the junction kept 4 bases outside the gene matches. The CDR3 region is CASSAGTVSNQPQHF. The DNA for the CDR3 is TGTGCCAGCAGCGCCGGGACAGTAAGCAATCAGCCCCAGCATTTT. Based on the CDR3 plus reference TRBV9 and TRBJ1-5, the full variable domain is DSGVTQTPKHLITATGQRVTLRCSPRSGDLSVYWYQQSLDQGLQFLIQYYNGEERAKGNILERFSAQQFPDLHSELNLSSLELGDSALYFCASSAGTVSNQPQHFGDGTRLSIL.

The CDR3 reads CASSEYRDGETQYF. The CDR3 region has the DNA TGTGCCAGCAGTGAATACAGGGATGGAGAGACCCAGTACTTC. The chain carries TRBV6-4 and TRBJ2-5; D might be TRBD1 (6 bases). The CDR3 consists of 14 residues. Trimming pared 3 bases from V and 4 bases from J, leaving 12 bases between. CDR1 and CDR2 (germline): MRHNA, SNTAGT.

J is TRBJ2-2 and V is TRBV5-8, with 10 positions matching TRBD1. This CDR3 contains 16 residues. Unmatched junction bases numbered 9, after V lost 4 bases and J lost 6 bases. Looked up from germline, CDR1 is SGHTS and CDR2 is YDEGEE. Here the CDR3 reads CASSLPGTGVPGELFF. The CDR3 DNA reads TGTGCCAGCAGCCTTCCCGGGACAGGGGTACCCGGGGAGCTGTTTTTT.

The chain links TRBV6-5 to TRBJ2-7; D might be TRBD1 (6 bases). This CDR3 region has 15 residues. V was pared by 7 bases and J by 0 bases, with 16 bases between. CDR1 MNHEY and CDR2 SVGAGI come from the germline V gene. The CDR3 bases are TGTGCCAGCACGTTCATGGGGGCTAGCTCCTACGAGCAGTACTTC. As protein: CASTFMGASSYEQYF.

V usage is TRBV5-4 and J usage is TRBJ2-1; D uncertain. Germline CDR1 reads SGHNT; CDR2 reads YYREEE (reference sequence). V lost 1 base to trimming and J lost 3 bases, with 17 bases between them. This CDR3 is 17 amino acids long. CDR3 sequence: CASSLTTRLVNYNEQFF. CDR3 sequence (DNA): TGTGCCAGCAGCTTGACGACTCGACTGGTTAACTACAATGAGCAGTTCTTC. The whole variable domain, filled in from reference TRBV5-4 and TRBJ2-1, reads ETGVTQSPTHLIKTRGQQVTLRCSSQSGHNTVSWYQQALGQGPQFIFQYYREEENGRGNFPPRFSGLQFPNYSSELNVNALELDDSALYLCASSLTTRLVNYNEQFFGPGTRLTVL.

This clone was seen a few times. V gene TRBV5-5 combines with J gene TRBJ1-2, with 7 bases matching TRBD1. V was pared by 2 bases and J by 7 bases, with 5 bases of the junction left unmatched. This CDR3 has 13 residues. Germline V gene lookup returns CDR1 SGHKS and CDR2 YYEKEE (reference sequence). CDR3 nucleotide sequence: TGTGCCAGCAGCTTAGACAGGGATACTGGCTACACCTTC. This gives the protein CASSLDRDTGYTF.